These 17 T cell receptor beta chains share one sample of origin, sequenced in a study of blood T cell repertoires in COVID-19. Clones were sequenced by immunoSEQ multiplex PCR, and TCRdb holds only the in-frame ones, with some missing. The sample lists tens of thousands of clones, about nine tenths occurring once. Sequencing input: peripheral blood. The receptors here all came from a human donor in a cohort sampled during active COVID-19.

The chain uses TRBV2 and TRBJ2-7; 7 bases align to TRBD1. This CDR3 is built from 13 residues. V shed 6 bases and J 3 bases; nucleotides not matched to a gene: 5. The germline V gene has CDR1 SNHLY and CDR2 FYNNEI. The CDR3 spells CASRPGQDYEQYF. The CDR3 DNA sequence: TGTGCCAGCAGACCCGGACAGGACTACGAGCAGTACTTC. The full variable domain, completed using reference TRBV2 and TRBJ2-7, is EPEVTQTPSHQVTQMGQEVILRCVPISNHLYFYWYRQILGQKVEFLVSFYNNEISEKSEIFDDQFSVERPDGSNFTLKIRSTKLEDSAMYFCASRPGQDYEQYFGPGTRLTVT.

The CDR3 spells CASSIEAAVVDEQYF. The CDR3 bases are TGTGCCAGTAGTATTGAGGCCGCCGTGGTGGACGAGCAGTACTTC. The chain has TRBV19 and TRBJ2-7; D unresolved. Germline V gives CDR1 LNHDA, CDR2 SQIVND (reference sequence). CDR3 length: 15 amino acids. V was shortened by 3 bases and J by 5 bases, with 17 bases between the two germline ends.

J is TRBJ2-7 and V is TRBV7-6, with D maybe TRBD2 (5 bases). V was cut by 4 bases and J by 3 bases, with 10 bases left in between. CDR3 length: 13 residues. Germline values: CDR1 SGHVS, CDR2 FNYEAQ. CDR3 nucleotides: TGTGCCAGCAGCTCCACCGAGGGCTACGAGCAGTACTTC. Translated: CASSSTEGYEQYF. The full variable domain, its missing parts supplied by reference TRBV7-6 and TRBJ2-7, is GAGVSQSPRYKVTKRGQDVALRCDPISGHVSLYWYRQALGQGPEFLTYFNYEAQQDKSGLPNDRFSAERPEGSISTLTIQRTEQRDSAMYRCASSSTEGYEQYFGPGTRLTVT.

V is TRBV6-2 or TRBV6-3 and J is TRBJ2-7, with D possibly being TRBD1 (6 bases). Trimming cost V 5 bases and J 3 bases, with 14 bases left between them. The CDR3 length is 14 residues. CDR1 MNHEY and CDR2 SVGEGT come from the germline V gene. This chain's CDR3 is CASSVQGGDYEQYF. DNA of the CDR3: TGTGCCAGCAGTGTACAGGGTGGGGACTACGAGCAGTACTTC.

The CDR3, as DNA: TGCGCCAGCGGAAGGGGGCCGGCTAATGAAAAACTGTTTTTT. Its protein is CASGRGPANEKLFF. The chain carries TRBV5-1 and TRBJ1-4, with TRBD1 matching 7 bases. V lost 7 bases to trimming and J lost 3 bases; unmatched junction nucleotides: 6. This CDR3 region has 14 residues. Germline V gene lookup returns CDR1 SGHRS and CDR2 YFSETQ.

The genes are TRBV7-2 and TRBJ2-5; 10 nucleotides match TRBD2. Trimming removed 4 bases from V and 5 bases from J; junction bases left unmatched: 4. This CDR3 is built from 14 residues. CDR1 and CDR2 (germline): SGHTA, FQGNSA. The CDR3, as DNA: TGTGCCAGCAGCTCCTTAGCGGGGGGTGAGACCCAGTACTTC. Translated, it gives CASSSLAGGETQYF.

The rearrangement links TRBV19 to TRBJ1-1; 7 nucleotides agree with TRBD1. This CDR3 is 14 amino acids long. V shed 4 bases, J shed 1 base, and the junction held 3 bases outside the gene matches. The germline V gene encodes CDR1 LNHDA and CDR2 SQIVND (reference sequence). The CDR3 here is CASSTRQGNTEAFF. In DNA, the CDR3 is TGTGCCAGTAGTACGCGACAGGGGAACACTGAAGCTTTCTTT.

This rearrangement joins TRBV6-5 to TRBJ1-6; D is unclear. The V and J ends lost 9 bases and 3 bases respectively, with 9 bases between them. Germline values: CDR1 MNHEY, CDR2 SVGAGI. The CDR3 has 13 amino acids. The chain's CDR3 is CASLQSYNSPLHF. The CDR3 DNA follows: TGTGCCAGTTTACAGAGCTATAATTCACCCCTCCACTTT.

The chain joins TRBV19 to TRBJ2-6, with D perhaps matching TRBD1 (6 bases). CDR3 size: 16 residues. Trimming removed 0 bases at V and 6 bases at J, with 12 bases between. Per germline, CDR1 LNHDA and CDR2 SQIVND (reference sequence). The CDR3 coding sequence is TGTGCCAGTAGTATAGACAGGACAGACCCGGCCAACGTCCTGACTTTC. This gives the protein CASSIDRTDPANVLTF.

The chain couples TRBV4-1 to TRBJ2-2, with D perhaps TRBD1 (5 bases). Germline-derived CDR1 and CDR2 are MGHRA and YSYEKL. V was trimmed by 4 bases and J by 4 bases, leaving 16 bases between them. This CDR3 is 16 amino acids long. DNA for the CDR3: TGCGCCAGCAGCCGGCAGGACATGGGATTCACCGGGGAGCTGTTTTTT. Protein product: CASSRQDMGFTGELFF.

This chain connects TRBV6-2 or TRBV6-3 to TRBJ2-3; TRBD2 agrees at 9 bases. J was trimmed by 2 bases and V by 2 bases; bases with no gene match: 5. Germline CDR1 and CDR2: MNHEY and SVGEGT. The CDR3 is 16 residues long. CDR3 DNA: TGTGCCAGCAGTTACGAGGGCGGGGGGGTCACAGATACGCAGTATTTT. Protein sequence: CASSYEGGGVTDTQYF.

This clone turned up a few times. V and J are TRBV5-4 and TRBJ1-3; D not resolved. Deletions cut 10 bases from V and 0 bases from J, with 11 bases between. CDR1 SGHNT and CDR2 YYREEE come from the germline V gene (reference sequence). The CDR3 extends over 13 amino acids. CDR3: CASGGSSGNTIYF. The CDR3 nucleotides are TGTGCCTCTGGTGGGAGCTCTGGAAACACCATATATTTT.

The chain links TRBV13 to TRBJ1-1, with 9 positions matching TRBD1. Germline-derived CDR1 and CDR2 are PRHDT and FYEKMQ (reference sequence). This CDR3 has 15 amino acids. V lost 5 bases, J lost 4 bases, and 8 bases stayed unmatched. The CDR3 DNA follows: TGTGCCAGCAGCCCTTCCGGGACAGGGATCACTGAAGCTTTCTTT. This gives the protein CASSPSGTGITEAFF.

This chain uses TRBV7-9 with TRBJ1-5; D remains unclear. The CDR3 extends over 13 amino acids. Germline lookup yields CDR1 SEHNR and CDR2 FQNEAQ (reference sequence). The V and J ends lost 3 bases and 4 bases respectively, with 7 bases between them. CDR3 in amino acids: CASSLGENQPQHF. The CDR3 bases are TGTGCCAGCAGCTTGGGAGAGAATCAGCCCCAGCATTTT.

V usage is TRBV10-3 and J usage is TRBJ1-2; 10 nucleotides match TRBD1. Germline loops: CDR1 ENHRY, CDR2 SYGVKD. With V trimmed by 7 bases and J by 8 bases, 7 bases remained unmatched. The CDR3 runs to 13 residues. In DNA, the CDR3 is TGTGCCATCACCTCCGGGACAGGGGTGGGCTACACCTTC. Translated, it gives CAITSGTGVGYTF.

Written as DNA, the CDR3 is TGCGCCAGCAGCCGCGGGGGAGACTACGAGCAGTACTTC. It encodes CASSRGGDYEQYF. The chain carries TRBV4-1 and TRBJ2-7, with 7 bases identical to TRBD2. CDR1 and CDR2 from the germline V gene are MGHRA and YSYEKL. The CDR3 has 13 amino acids. The V segment lost 4 bases and the J segment 3 bases; nucleotides outside the gene matches: 3.

This chain links TRBV2 with TRBJ1-2; 8 positions agree with TRBD1. This CDR3 contains 13 residues. Trimming at V came to 8 bases and at J to 4 bases, leaving 6 bases not matched to a gene. CDR1 is SNHLY, CDR2 FYNNEI, per germline. CDR3 amino acids: CASGAGGGYGYTF. The DNA of the CDR3 is TGTGCCAGCGGGGCAGGGGGCGGCTATGGCTACACCTTC.